These 29 T cell receptor beta chains originate from one sample sequenced in a study of T cells in Graves' hyperthyroidism and ophthalmopathy. Researchers amplified the TCR beta CDR3 regions from RNA transcripts. A first-round RT-PCR of the TCR CDR3 used the HTBI primer set. A single record per CDR3 protein comes from TCRdb applying MiXCR to the multiplex PCR reads. The data contain approximately 610,000 distinct CDR3 sequences, about 15% of them seen just once; the ten biggest clones take up around 4.5%. Material for sequencing was blood. The receptors were gathered from a woman aged 40 to 50 with Graves' ophthalmopathy.

This clonotype was counted ten times or more. The chain combines TRBV7-2 with TRBJ2-1, with no clear D. Germline assignment: CDR1 SGHTA and CDR2 FQGNSA. Trimming removed 0 bases from V and 5 bases from J, with 5 bases in between. The CDR3 runs to 13 residues. Written as DNA, the CDR3 is TGTGCCAGCAGCTTAGCGGGGAACAATGAGCAGTTCTTC. Protein: CASSLAGNNEQFF.

This clonotype has ten or more counts. The gene calls are TRBV28 and TRBJ2-7; TRBD1 matches at 7 bases. Germline values: CDR1 MDHEN, CDR2 SYDVKM. This CDR3 is built from 14 residues. The V segment lost 6 bases and the J segment 7 bases; nucleotides outside the gene matches: 12. In DNA form, the CDR3 reads TGTGCCAGCAGATCCGGACAGGAATCGTTAGAGCAGTACTTC. Residues: CASRSGQESLEQYF.

This clonotype was counted ten times or more. V gene TRBV20-1 combines with J gene TRBJ1-2; 8 bases agree with TRBD1. The CDR3 is 17 amino acids. Trimming at V came to 3 bases and at J to 6 bases, leaving 18 bases not matched to a gene. Germline V gives CDR1 DFQATT, CDR2 SNEGSKA (reference sequence). This CDR3 reads CSASQLVSLTGEDGYTF. The DNA of the CDR3 is TGCAGTGCTAGCCAACTAGTCTCCCTGACAGGGGAGGATGGCTACACCTTC.

This sequence joins TRBV6-5 and TRBJ1-1; a weak D match, TRBD1 (5 bases). The CDR3 has 14 amino acids. V shed 2 bases and J shed 4 bases, with 11 bases lying between them. Looked up from germline, CDR1 is MNHEY and CDR2 is SVGAGI. The CDR3 coding sequence is TGTGCCAGCAGTTACGCAGGGACTCTCACTGAAGCTTTCTTT. Translating gives CASSYAGTLTEAFF.

This clonotype was recorded at least ten times. The gene calls are TRBV2 and TRBJ1-1; 8 bases are shared with TRBD1. V lost 9 bases to trimming and J lost 0 bases; unmatched junction nucleotides: 3. Germline assignment: CDR1 SNHLY and CDR2 FYNNEI. This CDR3 has 13 amino acids. The CDR3 DNA sequence: TGTGCCAGTGGGACAGGATTGAACACTGAAGCTTTCTTT. Translating gives CASGTGLNTEAFF.

This clonotype was observed once. The V gene is TRBV20-1, the J gene TRBJ2-5; perhaps TRBD2 as D (6 bases). Germline-derived CDR1 and CDR2 are DFQATT and SNEGSKA (reference sequence). The CDR3 is made up of 13 amino acids. V lost 5 bases to trimming and J lost 8 bases, with 18 bases between them. CDR3 in DNA: TGCAGTGCTCCTCGGCGGGGTCTTTCTACCCAGTACTTC. It codes for CSAPRRGLSTQYF.

This sequence joins TRBV2 and TRBJ1-2; D uncertain. Trimming left V 6 bases short and J 4 bases short, with 12 bases between. There are 13 residues in the CDR3. Germline lookup yields CDR1 SNHLY and CDR2 FYNNEI. In DNA form, the CDR3 reads TGTGCCAGCAGAGATGCACCAGTCTATGGCTACACCTTC. Its protein is CASRDAPVYGYTF.

There are many counts of this clonotype. V usage is TRBV15 and J usage is TRBJ2-7; 11 nucleotides line up with TRBD2. The junction had 9 bases not matched to a gene; V was cut back by 3 bases and J by 5 bases. Germline V gene data show CDR1 as LNHNV and CDR2 as YYDKDF (reference sequence). There are 16 residues in the CDR3. CDR3 sequence: CATSRDFIAGGDEQYF. In DNA, the CDR3 is TGTGCCACCAGCAGGGACTTTATAGCGGGAGGGGACGAGCAGTACTTC.

This clonotype has a count of ten or more. V and J are TRBV4-2 and TRBJ1-1, with 7 bases that match TRBD1. This CDR3 has 15 amino acids. Germline CDR1 reads LGHNA; CDR2 reads YNFKEQ. The V gene end was trimmed by 4 bases and the J gene end by 5 bases; junction bases not matched to a gene: 10. This CDR3 is CASSPPQTGRTEAFF. The CDR3 nucleotides are TGTGCCAGCAGCCCCCCCCAGACAGGGAGGACTGAAGCTTTCTTT.

This clonotype was recorded many times. The gene calls are TRBV28 and TRBJ1-2, with 9 bases fitting TRBD1. V dropped 7 bases and J dropped 7; count of bases not matched to a gene: 13. Per germline, CDR1 MDHEN and CDR2 SYDVKM. This CDR3 contains 15 residues. The CDR3: CASTPPGTGLFGYTF. CDR3 coding DNA: TGTGCCAGCACCCCGCCCGGGACAGGGCTTTTTGGCTACACCTTC.

Ten or more counts support this clonotype. This chain connects TRBV6-1 to TRBJ1-1; D is unresolved. The germline V gene has CDR1 MNHNS and CDR2 SASEGT. V was trimmed by 3 bases and J by 4 bases, leaving 3 bases between them. This CDR3 comprises 11 residues. The CDR3 coding sequence is TGTGCCAGCAGTGAGACCACTGAAGCTTTCTTT. Its translation is CASSETTEAFF.

This clonotype was found many times. The chain uses TRBV4-2 and TRBJ2-5; D possibly corresponds to TRBD2 (7 bases). V gave up 5 bases and J gave up 5 bases, with 18 bases separating them. The CDR3 spans 15 residues. From germline, CDR1 is LGHNA and CDR2 YNFKEQ. The CDR3 region has the DNA TGTGCCAGCAGCGGAAGGGGGGGCGTCGGGGAGACCCAGTACTTC. It translates to CASSGRGGVGETQYF.

There are many counts of this clonotype. The chain is built from TRBV28 and TRBJ2-2; D is unclear. Trimming left V 5 bases short and J 3 bases short, with 7 bases between. Germline V gene sequence: CDR1 MDHEN, CDR2 SYDVKM. This CDR3 is 13 amino acids long. CDR3 in DNA: TGTGCCAGCAGTCATCAGCACACCGGGGAGCTGTTTTTT. It yields the protein CASSHQHTGELFF.

This clonotype occurred many times. The genes are TRBV28 and TRBJ1-1; the D gene is possibly TRBD1 (5 bases). CDR3 length equals 12 residues. The germline gives CDR1 MDHEN, CDR2 SYDVKM. With 2 bases removed from V and 6 bases from J, the gap between germline ends came to 7 bases. CDR3 sequence: CASSLQGAEAFF. Here the CDR3 DNA reads TGTGCCAGCAGTTTACAAGGGGCTGAAGCTTTCTTT.

Note on this clonotype: A read error may produce the germline difference seen at one junction end. J is TRBJ1-1 and V is TRBV28, with D possibly being TRBD1 (5 bases). Germline CDR1 MDHEN, CDR2 SYDVKM. The CDR3 spans 15 residues. The CDR3 bases are TGTGTCAGCAGGGACCCCGGGGGAGGAAACACTGAAGCTTTCTTT. This sequence encodes CVSRDPGGGNTEAFF. Using reference TRBV28 and TRBJ1-1 for the parts outside the CDR3, the full variable domain is DVKVTQSSRYLVKRTGEKVFLECVQDMDHENMFWYRQDPGLGLRLIYFSYDVKMKEKGDIPEGYSVSREKKERFSLILESASTNQTSMYLCVSRDPGGGNTEAFFGQGTRLTVV.

This clonotype showed up many times. The rearrangement uses TRBV20-1 and TRBJ2-7, with a tentative D call TRBD2 (5 bases). V gave up 3 bases and J gave up 6 bases, with 12 bases separating them. Germline loops: CDR1 DFQATT, CDR2 SNEGSKA (reference sequence). The CDR3 spans 12 residues. This CDR3 is CSASAPSSEQYF. The CDR3 coding sequence is TGCAGTGCTAGCGCGCCTAGCTCCGAGCAGTACTTC.

As concerns this clonotype: Just one base apart from a much larger clone, this may be a read error. The chain couples TRBV7-8 to TRBJ1-2; D not certain. Germline CDR1 SGHVS, CDR2 FQNEAQ. This CDR3 region has 13 residues. The germline V and J ends were trimmed by 6 bases and 8 bases, with 16 bases remaining between them. The CDR3 protein is CASRLLTGSGYTF. CDR3 bases: TGTGCCAGCAGACTACTTACGGGGTCCGGCTACACCTTC.

This chain uses TRBV30 with TRBJ2-7, with D maybe TRBD2 (5 bases). Germline V gene data show CDR1 as GTSNPN and CDR2 as SVGIG (reference sequence). This CDR3 contains 11 residues. The V end was cut by 7 bases, the J end by 4 bases, with 11 bases between. This CDR3 is CAFSEGYEQYF. As DNA, the CDR3 is TGTGCCTTTTCCGAGGGTTACGAGCAGTACTTC.

This clonotype was seen many times. The J gene is TRBJ2-7, the V gene TRBV28; D possibly corresponds to TRBD1 (7 bases). The CDR3 contains 15 residues. Between the trimmed V and J ends, which lost 7 bases and 1 base, there was a span of 17 bases. The V gene's germline CDR1 is MDHEN and CDR2 SYDVKM. CDR3 in DNA: TGTGCCAGCACCAACGGCGGGACAGCTTCCTACGAGCAGTACTTC. It translates to CASTNGGTASYEQYF.

This clonotype was counted at least ten times. The genes are TRBV2 and TRBJ2-7, with 9 bases aligning to TRBD2. V trimming: 7 bases; J trimming: 6 bases; junction bases outside the gene matches: 7. CDR1 is SNHLY, CDR2 FYNNEI, per germline. The CDR3 has 13 residues. CDR3 nucleotide sequence: TGTGCCAGCACCCTAGCGGGAACGGGCGAGCAGTACTTC. Its translation is CASTLAGTGEQYF.

This clonotype was detected many times. The gene calls are TRBV24-1 and TRBJ2-7; a weak D match, TRBD1 (7 bases). Germline V lookup: CDR1 KGHDR, CDR2 SFDVKD. This CDR3 has 13 residues. V was shortened by 9 bases and J by 6 bases, with 17 bases between the two germline ends. CDR3 amino acids: CATSWGDSREQYF. CDR3 DNA: TGTGCCACCTCCTGGGGGGACAGCCGCGAGCAGTACTTC.

The rearrangement uses TRBV19 and TRBJ1-3; unclear D gene. V was pared by 6 bases and J by 0 bases, with 6 bases between. The CDR3 extends over 13 amino acids. Germline CDR1 reads LNHDA; CDR2 reads SQIVND (reference sequence). The CDR3 sequence is CASRMSSGNTIYF. The CDR3, as DNA: TGTGCCAGTAGAATGAGCTCTGGAAACACCATATATTTT.

The chain couples TRBV6-5 to TRBJ1-2; D is uncertain. CDR3 length equals 14 residues. V dropped 6 bases and J dropped 3 bases, with 14 bases sitting between them. Germline V gene data show CDR1 as MNHEY and CDR2 as SVGAGI. Here the CDR3 DNA reads TGTGCCAGCAGCTTAGTCGCGGAAGACTATGGCTACACCTTC. It encodes CASSLVAEDYGYTF.

CDR3 region: CASSQDLNWHYEQYF. CDR3 bases: TGTGCCAGCAGCCAAGATTTAAACTGGCACTACGAGCAGTACTTC. The chain combines TRBV3-1 with TRBJ2-7; D is unresolved. The V end was cut by 0 bases, the J end by 3 bases, with 12 bases between. This CDR3 region has 15 residues. CDR1 is LGHDT and CDR2 is YNNKEL in the germline V gene (reference sequence).

The rearrangement uses TRBV27 and TRBJ2-5; D is unresolved. The germline V gene has CDR1 MNHEY and CDR2 SMNVEV (reference sequence). This CDR3 comprises 13 residues. V was cut by 2 bases and J by 7 bases, with 11 bases left in between. CDR3 nucleotide sequence: TGTGCCAGCAGTTTAGGGCATACGGGGACCCAGTACTTC. Protein sequence: CASSLGHTGTQYF.

This clonotype was recorded at least ten times. V and J are TRBV7-2 and TRBJ2-7, with D perhaps being TRBD1 or TRBD2 (6 bases each). V was pared by 1 base and J by 6 bases, with 10 bases between. CDR1 SGHTA and CDR2 FQGNSA come from the germline V gene. This CDR3 has 13 residues. The CDR3 DNA reads as TGTGCCAGCAGCTTAGAAGGGGGAGGCGAGCAGTACTTC. Amino acid sequence: CASSLEGGGEQYF.

This clonotype has ten or more counts. The gene calls are TRBV7-3 and TRBJ2-7; possibly TRBD2 for D (5 bases). V gave up 10 bases and J gave up 5 bases, with 12 bases separating them. Germline V gene lookup returns CDR1 SGHTA and CDR2 FQGTGA. The CDR3 is 11 amino acids. For the CDR3, the DNA is TGTGCCACCCAAGGGCGGGACGAGCAGTACTTC. Translation gives CATQGRDEQYF.

In this sample, this clonotype turned up a few times. J is TRBJ2-7 and V is TRBV2, with TRBD1 identical over 9 bases. The CDR3 is 14 amino acids. Germline lookup yields CDR1 SNHLY and CDR2 FYNNEI. V dropped 7 bases and J dropped 4; count of bases not matched to a gene: 8. CDR3 residues: CASIGDRARYEQYF. The DNA for the CDR3 is TGTGCCAGCATAGGGGACAGGGCCAGGTACGAGCAGTACTTC.

The V call is TRBV12-5, the J call TRBJ1-5, with unresolved D. The length of the CDR3 is 11 residues. Germline CDR1 is LGHNT and CDR2 is FRNRAP. V was trimmed by 8 bases and J by 7 bases, leaving 9 bases between them. The CDR3 here is CASQGRQPQHF. The CDR3 region has the DNA TGTGCTAGTCAAGGGAGGCAGCCCCAGCATTTT.